A single sample gave rise to the 9 T cell receptor beta chains below, sequenced in a study of blood T cells in healthy people across ages. Sample-barcoded 5' priming and a J-beta primer mix drove a second PCR of roughly 6 to 12 cycles. One entry per CDR3 protein, called by TCRdb with MiXCR from the 5' RACE reads. Seen here are about 1.6 million distinct CDR3 sequences, almost 35% observed once, and the top ten hold around 11%. The sample was blood. The source is a woman aged 25 to 39 in good health.

Regarding this clonotype: At one of its ends the junction is not consistent with the germline gene, which may arise from a read error. CDR3 bases: TGCGCCGGCAGCCAAGATGCAGGGGGGGGAACTAATGAAAAACTGTTTTTT. Protein sequence: CAGSQDAGGGTNEKLFF. The genes are TRBV4-1 and TRBJ1-4; 7 bases are shared with TRBD1. CDR1 is MGHRA and CDR2 is YSYEKL in the germline V gene. The CDR3 spans 17 residues.

The J gene is TRBJ1-2, the V gene TRBV27, with 7 bases matching TRBD1. CDR3 length equals 14 residues. Trimming took 5 bases from V and 8 from J; bases not matched to a gene: 11. The germline V gene encodes CDR1 MNHEY and CDR2 SMNVEV (reference sequence). The CDR3 nucleotides are TGTGCCAGCAGTACGCAGACAGGGTCGAAGGGCTACACCTTC. This codes for CASSTQTGSKGYTF.

The chain is built from TRBV5-5 and TRBJ1-5; 12 bases line up with TRBD1. CDR3 length: 16 residues. Germline V gene sequence: CDR1 SGHKS, CDR2 YYEKEE (reference sequence). With 4 bases clipped from V and 3 bases from J, the junction kept 5 bases outside the gene matches. The chain's CDR3 is CASSVGTGGHNQPQHF. CDR3 bases: TGTGCCAGCAGCGTGGGGACAGGGGGCCACAATCAGCCCCAGCATTTT. The full variable domain, its missing parts supplied by reference TRBV5-5 and TRBJ1-5, is DAGVTQSPTHLIKTRGQQVTLRCSPISGHKSVSWYQQVLGQGPQFIFQYYEKEERGRGNFPDRFSARQFPNYSSELNVNALLLGDSALYLCASSVGTGGHNQPQHFGDGTRLSIL.

This chain joins TRBV28 and TRBJ2-7; 10 positions match TRBD2. Trimming cost V 6 bases and J 3 bases; bases outside gene matches: 11. The CDR3 has 16 amino acids. CDR1 MDHEN and CDR2 SYDVKM come from the germline V gene. The CDR3 nucleotides are TGTGCCAGCAGCCCAATCCCGACTAGCGGGTTCTACGAGCAGTACTTC. Translated: CASSPIPTSGFYEQYF.

In this sample, this clonotype turned up a few times. This chain links TRBV12-3 or TRBV12-4 with TRBJ2-7; TRBD2 aligns across 7 bases. The junction had 6 bases not matched to a gene; V was cut back by 1 base and J by 6 bases. The CDR3 contains 14 residues. Here the CDR3 reads CASSLEGRAAEQYF. CDR3 sequence (DNA): TGTGCCAGCAGTTTAGAAGGGAGGGCGGCCGAGCAGTACTTC.

This clonotype came up a few times. This sequence joins TRBV6-5 and TRBJ2-5; TRBD2 is a possible D gene (5 bases). The V gene's germline CDR1 is MNHEY and CDR2 SVGAGI. V was cut by 5 bases and J by 4 bases, with 14 bases left in between. The CDR3 totals 14 residues. The CDR3 sequence: CASSGPTGRETQYF. Written as DNA, the CDR3 is TGTGCCAGCAGTGGACCTACGGGGAGAGAGACCCAGTACTTC.

This clonotype came up many times. The chain recombines TRBV25-1 with TRBJ2-3, with 9 positions matching TRBD1. This CDR3 comprises 15 residues. Germline V gene lookup returns CDR1 MGHDK and CDR2 SYGVNS. V dropped 2 bases and J dropped 5; count of bases not matched to a gene: 5. CDR3 in amino acids: CASSERTGVIDTQYF. The CDR3 DNA reads TGTGCCAGCAGTGAACGGACAGGGGTTATAGATACGCAGTATTTT.

This clonotype has just a few counts. This chain connects TRBV4-1 to TRBJ2-3; D perhaps matches TRBD2 (6 bases). The CDR3 totals 16 residues. V was trimmed by 2 bases and J by 6 bases, leaving 18 bases between them. Germline V lookup: CDR1 MGHRA, CDR2 YSYEKL. The CDR3 loop is CASSQLPWGVLDTQYF. The CDR3 DNA is TGCGCCAGCAGCCAATTACCATGGGGGGTACTCGATACGCAGTATTTT.

The rearrangement links TRBV27 to TRBJ2-2; D ambiguous. Trimming took off 6 bases at V and 3 bases at J, with 8 bases between the two ends. Germline CDR1 and CDR2: MNHEY and SMNVEV (reference sequence). This CDR3 spans 13 amino acids. The CDR3 loop is CASRYSDTGELFF. DNA of the CDR3: TGTGCCAGCAGATATTCGGACACCGGGGAGCTGTTTTTT.